These T cell receptor beta chains were read from a single sample in a study of regulatory T cells in long-lasting Graves disease. TCRdb re-derived calls from the multiplex PCR reads in MiXCR, one entry per CDR3 protein. Of around 360,000 distinct CDR3 sequences listed, around 15% are singletons. The sample also formed part of further work on T cells in Graves' hyperthyroidism and ophthalmopathy.

Source: peripheral blood mononuclear cells (PBMCs), taken at new diagnosis, from a patient treated with antithyroid drugs. These receptors were taken from a woman younger than 30 with Graves disease. The CDR3 runs from the conserved cysteine through the conserved F or W. The D gene is left open where the match is weak. The size entry is marked missing in some rows and otherwise reads once, few, many or a size class.

TRBJ2-3,many,TRBD2,TRBV9,CASSQTLGLAGTDTQYF,TGTGCCAGCAGCCAAACCCTAGGACTAGCTGGCACAGATACGCAGTATTTT
TRBJ2-7,many,TRBD1,TRBV12-3/TRBV12-4,CASSLLQGAAYEQYF,TGTGCCAGCAGTTTATTGCAGGGGGCGGCCTACGAGCAGTACTTC
TRBJ2-2,.,.,TRBV29-1,CSVEGDSYTGELFF,TGCAGCGTTGAAGGGGACTCCTACACCGGGGAGCTGTTTTTT
TRBJ2-7,many,TRBD1,TRBV7-9,CASSWDRETYEQYF,TGTGCCAGCAGCTGGGACAGGGAAACGTACGAGCAGTACTTC
TRBJ1-1,many,.,TRBV6-1,CASSEVRACRF,TGTGCCAGCAGTGAAGTGAGGGCGTGTCGATTT
TRBJ2-7,many,.,TRBV12-5,CASGNKKQGSWIYEQYF,TGTGCTAGCGGGAACAAAAAACAGGGTTCTTGGATTTACGAGCAGTACTTC
TRBJ2-7,many,TRBD1,TRBV5-6,CASSFATGAYEQYF,TGTGCCAGCAGCTTCGCTACAGGGGCGTACGAGCAGTACTTC
TRBJ2-3,many,TRBD2,TRBV7-3,CASMEAGGRTDTQYF,TGTGCCAGTATGGAAGCGGGAGGCCGCACAGATACGCAGTATTTT
TRBJ1-6,many,.,TRBV6-2/TRBV6-3,CASSWGSYNSPLHF,TGTGCCAGCAGTTGGGGGTCCTATAATTCACCCCTCCACTTT
TRBJ2-7,many,TRBD2,TRBV20-1,CSAPGLAREQYF,TGCAGTGCCCCCGGACTAGCTCGCGAGCAGTACTTC
TRBJ2-5,many,.,TRBV18,CASSPPAYGPETQYF,TGTGCCAGCTCACCACCGGCTTACGGGCCGGAGACCCAGTACTTC